The present T cell receptor beta chain was sequenced within a study of blood T cells in healthy people across ages. It was with a sample-barcoded 5' primer and a J-beta primer mix that a second PCR of about 7 to 12 cycles was run. TCRdb passed the 5' RACE reads through MiXCR, listing each CDR3 protein once. In the table there are more than 900,000 distinct CDR3 sequences, around 29% of which are singletons. Trimming took 5 bases from V and 7 from J, leaving 26 bases between them. Germline CDR1 SGHAT, CDR2 FQDESV (reference sequence). The CDR3 is 17 residues long. The sample also formed part of further work on T cells of mothers and their children. According to that study: Sample barcodes and 2-4 random nucleotides were added by the M1S primer of the second PCR. Mothers yielded over 9.5 million CDR3 reads, children around 3.3 million each.

The sequence was collected from a woman in her forties in good health. The source material was blood. The chain combines TRBV11-1 with TRBJ1-1; D unclear. The CDR3 DNA sequence: TGTGCCAGCAGCCCAGTCGGATTTAGGGCGAGACGGTTTGAAGCTTTCTTT. This translates into CASSPVGFRARRFEAFF.